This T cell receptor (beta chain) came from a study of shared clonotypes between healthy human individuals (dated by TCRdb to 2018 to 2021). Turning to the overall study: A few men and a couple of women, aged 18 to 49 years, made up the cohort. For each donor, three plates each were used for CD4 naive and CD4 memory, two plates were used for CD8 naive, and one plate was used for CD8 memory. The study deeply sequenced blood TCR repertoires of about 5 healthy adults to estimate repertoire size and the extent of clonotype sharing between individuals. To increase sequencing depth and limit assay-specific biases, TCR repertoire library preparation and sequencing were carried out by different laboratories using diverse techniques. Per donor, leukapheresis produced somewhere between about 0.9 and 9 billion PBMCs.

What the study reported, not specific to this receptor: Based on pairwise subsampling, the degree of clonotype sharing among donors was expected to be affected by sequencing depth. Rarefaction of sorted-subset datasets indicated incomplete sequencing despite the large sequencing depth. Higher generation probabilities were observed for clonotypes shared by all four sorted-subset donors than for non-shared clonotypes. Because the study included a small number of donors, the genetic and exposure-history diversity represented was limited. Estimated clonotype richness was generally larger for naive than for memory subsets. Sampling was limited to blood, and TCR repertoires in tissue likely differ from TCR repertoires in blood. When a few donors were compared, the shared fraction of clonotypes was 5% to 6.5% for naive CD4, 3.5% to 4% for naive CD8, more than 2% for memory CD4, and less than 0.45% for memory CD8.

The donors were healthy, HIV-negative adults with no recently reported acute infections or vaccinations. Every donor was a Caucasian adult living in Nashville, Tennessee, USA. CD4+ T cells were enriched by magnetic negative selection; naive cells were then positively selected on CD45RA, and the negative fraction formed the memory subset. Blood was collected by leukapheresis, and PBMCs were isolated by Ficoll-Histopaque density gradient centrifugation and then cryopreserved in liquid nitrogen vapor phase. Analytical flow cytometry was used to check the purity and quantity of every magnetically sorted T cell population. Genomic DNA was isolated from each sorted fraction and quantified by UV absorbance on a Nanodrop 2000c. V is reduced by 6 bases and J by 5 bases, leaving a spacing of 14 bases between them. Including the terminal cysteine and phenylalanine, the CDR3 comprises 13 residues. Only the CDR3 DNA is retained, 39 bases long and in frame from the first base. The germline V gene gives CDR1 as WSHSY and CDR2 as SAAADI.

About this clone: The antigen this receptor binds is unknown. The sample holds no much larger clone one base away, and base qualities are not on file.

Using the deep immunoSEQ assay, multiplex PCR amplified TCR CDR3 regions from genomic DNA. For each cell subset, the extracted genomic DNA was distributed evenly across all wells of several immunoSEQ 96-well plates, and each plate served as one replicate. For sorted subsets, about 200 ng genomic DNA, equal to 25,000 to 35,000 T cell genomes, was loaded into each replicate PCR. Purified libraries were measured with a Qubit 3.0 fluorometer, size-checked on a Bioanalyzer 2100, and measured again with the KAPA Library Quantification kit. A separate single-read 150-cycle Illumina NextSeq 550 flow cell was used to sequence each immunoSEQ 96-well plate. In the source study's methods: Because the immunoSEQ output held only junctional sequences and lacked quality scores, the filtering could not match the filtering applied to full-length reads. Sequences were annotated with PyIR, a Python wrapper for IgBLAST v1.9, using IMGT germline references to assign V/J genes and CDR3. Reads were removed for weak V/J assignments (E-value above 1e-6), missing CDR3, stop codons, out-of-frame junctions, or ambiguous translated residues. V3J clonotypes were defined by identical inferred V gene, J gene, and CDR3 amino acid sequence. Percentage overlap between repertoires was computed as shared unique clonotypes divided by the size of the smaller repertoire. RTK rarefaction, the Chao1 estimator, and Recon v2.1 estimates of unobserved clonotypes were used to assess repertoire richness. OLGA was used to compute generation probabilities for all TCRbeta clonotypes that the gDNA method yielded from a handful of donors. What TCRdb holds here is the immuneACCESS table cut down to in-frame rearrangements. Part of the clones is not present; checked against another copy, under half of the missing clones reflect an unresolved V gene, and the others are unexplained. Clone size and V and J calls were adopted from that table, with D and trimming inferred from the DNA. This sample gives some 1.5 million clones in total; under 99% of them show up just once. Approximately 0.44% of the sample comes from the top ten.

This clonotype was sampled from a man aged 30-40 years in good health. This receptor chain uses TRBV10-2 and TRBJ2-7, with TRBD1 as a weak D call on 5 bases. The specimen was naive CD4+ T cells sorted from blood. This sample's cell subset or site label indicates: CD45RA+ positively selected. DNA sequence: TGCGCCAGCAGCGTCGCAGGGATCCACGAGCAGTACTTC. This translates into CASSVAGIHEQYF.